This is a list of T cell receptor beta chains from one sample in a study of molecular identifiers for immune sequencing clone quantification. MiXCR was run by TCRdb on the PCR reads, yielding one entry per CDR3 protein. The repertoire holds just over 35,000 distinct CDR3 sequences, with roughly 20% as singletons. The sequencing sample was made of naive CD8+ T cells from blood, with Jurkat cell RNA spiked in. The receptors were sampled from a human donor in good health. Some libraries in this study had Jurkat cell RNA spiked in. Both conserved end residues are part of each CDR3. A D gene is named only where the DNA matches it firmly. Size is omitted from some rows. Given values are once, few, many or a class for expanded clones.

TRBJ2-1	many	NA	TRBV9	CASSADPFGAEQFF	TGTGCCAGCAGCGCGGACCCTTTCGGCGCTGAGCAGTTCTTC
TRBJ1-2	many	TRBD1	TRBV12-3/TRBV12-4	CASNRDRGPGYTF	TGTGCCAGCAATCGGGACAGGGGGCCTGGCTACACCTTC
TRBJ2-1	many	TRBD2	TRBV5-6	CASSLASGNEQFF	TGTGCCAGCAGCTTGGCTAGCGGCAATGAGCAGTTCTTC
TRBJ2-2	many	TRBD2	TRBV14	CASSQETSGGHTGELFF	TGTGCCAGCAGCCAAGAAACATCGGGAGGACACACCGGGGAGCTGTTTTTT
TRBJ2-1	few	NA	TRBV4-3	CASSQVGIRGNEQFF	TGCGCCAGCAGCCAAGTGGGGATCAGGGGCAATGAGCAGTTCTTC
TRBJ2-7	NA	NA	TRBV7-2	CASSLGRMGSSYEQYF	TGTGCCAGCAGCCTAGGTCGGATGGGGAGCTCCTACGAGCAGTACTTC
TRBJ1-2	many	NA	TRBV29-1	CSVPDSSNYGYTF	TGCAGCGTCCCGGACAGCTCTAACTATGGCTACACCTTC
TRBJ1-5	many	NA	TRBV28	CASSLGGRRNQPQHF	TGTGCCAGCAGTTTGGGAGGAAGGAGAAATCAGCCCCAGCATTTT
TRBJ2-1	many	NA	TRBV12-3/TRBV12-4	CASSPRVVALGDEQFF	TGTGCCAGCAGCCCGAGGGTAGTAGCGCTAGGAGATGAGCAGTTCTTC
TRBJ2-7	many	TRBD2	TRBV7-9	CASSFGGLAGGYEQYF	TGTGCCAGCAGCTTTGGGGGACTAGCGGGAGGCTACGAGCAGTACTTC
TRBJ2-7	few	NA	TRBV29-1	CSVEVPGTYEQYF	TGCAGCGTTGAGGTTCCCGGGACCTACGAGCAGTACTTC
TRBJ2-1	many	NA	TRBV28	CASSPLKANEQFF	TGTGCCAGCAGTCCCCTTAAGGCGAATGAGCAGTTCTTC
TRBJ1-4	many	NA	TRBV2	CASREVPTTNEKLFF	TGTGCCAGCAGAGAAGTCCCCACAACTAATGAAAAACTGTTTTTT
TRBJ2-1	many	TRBD1	TRBV7-9	CASSNLTGANEQFF	TGTGCCAGCAGCAATCTTACAGGGGCGAATGAGCAGTTCTTC
TRBJ2-1	many	NA	TRBV29-1	CSVEDRASRHNEQFF	TGCAGCGTTGAAGATCGGGCTAGTCGCCACAATGAGCAGTTCTTC
TRBJ2-1	NA	TRBD2	TRBV28	CASTHPLGRDNEQSF	TGTGCCAGCACCCACCCTTTAGGGAGGGATAATGAGCAGTCCTTC
TRBJ2-7	many	NA	TRBV7-6	CASSLESGLVGEQYF	TGTGCCAGCAGCTTAGAGTCGGGCCTCGTGGGCGAGCAGTACTTC
TRBJ2-7	few	TRBD2	TRBV3-1	CASSQNNAPGGRASEQYF	TGTGCCAGCAGCCAAAACAACGCTCCGGGCGGGAGGGCCAGCGAGCAGTACTTC
TRBJ2-7	NA	NA	TRBV5-5	CASSLGSFAYEQYF	TGTGCCAGCAGCTTGGGATCCTTTGCGTACGAGCAGTACTTC
TRBJ2-3	many	NA	TRBV11-2	CASSLDRRPTDTQYF	TGTGCCAGCAGCTTAGATCGACGACCCACAGATACGCAGTATTTT
TRBJ2-1	once	NA	TRBV14	CASSHWDYNEQFF	TGTGCCAGCAGCCATTGGGACTACAATGAGCAGTTCTTC
TRBJ2-3	many	NA	TRBV20-1	CRRGGDTQYF	TGCAGGCGGGGTGGAGATACGCAGTATTTT
TRBJ2-3	NA	TRBD2	TRBV12-3/TRBV12-4	CASSFAPGTSGRAGDTQYF	TGTGCCAGCAGTTTTGCCCCCGGGACTAGCGGGAGGGCCGGGGATACGCAGTATTTT
TRBJ1-5	many	NA	TRBV4-1	CASSQDQTYSNQPQHF	TGCGCCAGCAGCCAAGATCAGACCTATAGCAATCAGCCCCAGCATTTT
TRBJ1-4	many	NA	TRBV28	CASSLESGPLIPLFF	TGTGCCAGCAGTTTGGAGTCTGGACCTTTAATCCCTTTGTTTTTT
TRBJ2-7	NA	TRBD2	TRBV2	CASSGLGLAGEQYF	TGTGCCAGCAGTGGTCTGGGACTAGCGGGCGAGCAGTACTTC
TRBJ1-2	few	NA	TRBV19	CASTKGVDYGYTF	TGTGCCAGTACCAAGGGGGTAGACTATGGCTACACCTTC
TRBJ2-7	many	TRBD1	TRBV4-3	CASSLFAGTELYEQYF	TGCGCCAGCAGCCTATTCGCCGGGACAGAACTCTACGAGCAGTACTTC
TRBJ1-5	many	NA	TRBV27	CASSLYLSNQPQHF	TGTGCCAGCAGTTTATACCTTAGCAATCAGCCCCAGCATTTT
TRBJ2-7	many	NA	TRBV9	CASSVVGNSYEQYF	TGTGCCAGCAGCGTAGTAGGGAACTCCTACGAGCAGTACTTC
TRBJ2-7	many	TRBD2	TRBV9	CASSEAGGSYEQYF	TGTGCCAGCAGCGAAGCGGGAGGGAGCTACGAGCAGTACTTC
TRBJ2-5	many	NA	TRBV28	CASRSGWGWETQYF	TGTGCCAGCAGATCCGGTTGGGGGTGGGAGACCCAGTACTTC
TRBJ2-7	medium-sized	NA	TRBV20-1	CSARGASSSYEQYF	TGCAGTGCCAGGGGGGCCTCAAGCTCCTACGAGCAGTACTTC
TRBJ1-5	NA	NA	TRBV4-3	CASSQDGGGNQPQHF	TGCGCCAGCAGCCAAGATGGAGGGGGGAATCAGCCCCAGCATTTT
TRBJ2-5	NA	NA	TRBV19	CASSIGNQQGWETQYF	TGTGCCAGTAGTATTGGTAACCAGCAGGGATGGGAGACCCAGTACTTC
TRBJ2-5	NA	TRBD1	TRBV14	CASSLWTGETQYF	TGTGCCAGCAGCCTTTGGACAGGAGAGACCCAGTACTTC
TRBJ2-4	NA	TRBD1	TRBV7-9	CASSPGQGRHIQYF	TGTGCCAGCAGCCCGGGACAGGGAAGGCACATTCAGTACTTC
TRBJ2-2	many	NA	TRBV29-1	CSAFGRNTGELFF	TGCAGCGCCTTCGGACGGAACACCGGGGAGCTGTTTTTT
TRBJ2-3	NA	NA	TRBV19	CASSLPGESTDTQYF	TGTGCCAGTAGTCTTCCTGGGGAGTCTACAGATACGCAGTATTTC
TRBJ1-2	many	NA	TRBV5-1	CASSFVVGGRSYGYTF	TGCGCCAGCAGCTTCGTCGTTGGGGGGCGCAGCTATGGCTACACCTTC
TRBJ2-4	NA	NA	TRBV3-2	CASSLRIAGERAKNIQYF	TGTGCCAGCAGCCTTCGGATAGCGGGAGAGAGGGCCAAAAACATTCAGTACTTC
TRBJ2-7	many	NA	TRBV12-3/TRBV12-4	CASSKQPPEQYF	TGTGCCAGCAGTAAACAGCCTCCCGAGCAGTACTTC
TRBJ2-3	many	NA	TRBV7-3	CASSLSGIFTDTQYF	TGTGCCAGCAGCTTAAGCGGGATTTTTACAGATACGCAGTATTTT
TRBJ2-1	many	TRBD1	TRBV7-6	CASSLVVQGQGYYNEQFF	TGTGCCAGCAGCTTAGTTGTTCAAGGACAGGGTTACTACAATGAGCAGTTCTTC
TRBJ2-3	many	NA	TRBV4-3	CASSQESAAGWLDTQYF	TGCGCCAGCAGCCAAGAATCGGCGGCGGGATGGTTAGATACGCAGTATTTT